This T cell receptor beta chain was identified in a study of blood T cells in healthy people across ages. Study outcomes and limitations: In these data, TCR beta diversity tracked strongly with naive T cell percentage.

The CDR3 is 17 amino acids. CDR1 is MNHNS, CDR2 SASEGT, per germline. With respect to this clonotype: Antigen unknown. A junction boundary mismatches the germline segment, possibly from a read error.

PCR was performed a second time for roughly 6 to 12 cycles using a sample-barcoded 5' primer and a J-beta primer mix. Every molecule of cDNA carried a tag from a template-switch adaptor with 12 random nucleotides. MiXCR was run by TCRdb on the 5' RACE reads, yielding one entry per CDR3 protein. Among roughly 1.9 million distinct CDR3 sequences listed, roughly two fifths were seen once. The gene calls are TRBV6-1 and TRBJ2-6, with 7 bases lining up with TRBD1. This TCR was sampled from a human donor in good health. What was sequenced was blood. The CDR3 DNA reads TGTGCCAGCAGTGTTGAGGGGGCCCTCTCTGAGGCCAACGTCCTGACTTTC. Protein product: CASSVEGALSEANVLTF.